This T cell receptor beta chain was captured in a study of T cells in Graves' hyperthyroidism and ophthalmopathy. This clonotype was picked up many times. The antigen is undetermined. PBMCs stemmed from under 11 ml fresh peripheral blood. The trim removed 8 bases at V and 8 bases at J, leaving 12 bases unmatched. The CDR3 is made up of 14 amino acids. Amplification of TCR beta CDR3 regions was performed using RNA transcripts as template. A first-round RT-PCR of the TCR CDR3 used the HTBI primer set. A single record per CDR3 protein comes from TCRdb applying MiXCR to the multiplex PCR reads. The table has approximately 510,000 distinct CDR3 sequences, around 21% seen once. Study-wide points: In blood, most of the thyroid clonotypes expanded above 0.001 were also present.

The source is a young man with Graves' hyperthyroidism. Sequenced: blood. This rearrangement joins TRBV12-3 or TRBV12-4 to TRBJ1-2; TRBD1 matches at 9 bases. The CDR3, as DNA: TGTGCCAGCGGGGGATCGGGACAGGGCCGCGGCTACACCTTC. As protein: CASGGSGQGRGYTF.